These 18 T cell receptor beta chains were sequenced from one sample in a study of cytomegalovirus exposure and HLA in healthy donors. Primers: 60 Vbeta forward and 13 Jbeta reverse. The method was immunoSEQ multiplex PCR; TCRdb's version includes in-frame clones alone and lacks a portion of them. The data hold around 150,000 clones, with under 70% observed a single time. Specimen: PBMCs. These receptor sequences come from a woman aged 40-49 years in good health and CMV-seropositive.

The rearrangement joins TRBV28 to TRBJ2-7, with D perhaps TRBD2 (6 bases). The CDR3 extends over 16 amino acids. Germline V CDR1 and CDR2: MDHEN, SYDVKM. Trimming left V 3 bases short and J 0 bases short, with 15 bases between. The CDR3, as DNA: TGTGCCAGCAGTTTGTCGGGGGATTCTCTCTCCTACGAGCAGTACTTC. Residues: CASSLSGDSLSYEQYF.

This chain connects TRBV19 to TRBJ2-7; possibly TRBD1 for D (6 bases). Germline V gene sequence: CDR1 LNHDA, CDR2 SQIVND (reference sequence). V shed 4 bases and J shed 0 bases, with 10 bases lying between them. This CDR3 is built from 14 residues. The CDR3 protein is CASSKEQGSYEQYF. The CDR3 nucleotides read TGTGCCAGTAGTAAGGAACAGGGCTCCTACGAGCAGTACTTC.

This rearrangement joins TRBV28 to TRBJ1-2; TRBD1 might be the D (6 bases). The CDR3 is made up of 14 amino acids. V was clipped by 7 bases and J by 5 bases, with 17 bases between them. The germline CDR1 and CDR2 sequences are MDHEN and SYDVKM. CDR3 sequence: CASTPGGGEYGYTF. The CDR3, as DNA: TGTGCCAGCACTCCTGGGGGGGGCGAATATGGCTACACCTTC.

The J gene is TRBJ1-2, the V gene TRBV7-2; no definite D call. The CDR3 loop spans 13 amino acids. V gave up 3 bases and J gave up 4 bases, with 9 bases separating them. The germline gives CDR1 SGHTA, CDR2 FQGNSA. The CDR3 DNA sequence: TGTGCCAGCAGCTTTCGTTCCGGCTATGGCTACACCTTC. Translation: CASSFRSGYGYTF. Supplemented by reference TRBV7-2 and TRBJ1-2, the full variable domain reads GAGVSQSPSNKVTEKGKDVELRCDPISGHTALYWYRQSLGQGLEFLIYFQGNSAPDKSGLPSDRFSAERTGGSVSTLTIQRTQQEDSAVYLCASSFRSGYGYTFGSGTRLTVV.

V is TRBV5-1 and J is TRBJ2-2; no firm D call. Germline V lookup: CDR1 SGHRS, CDR2 YFSETQ. This CDR3 is built from 15 residues. Trimming cost V 2 bases and J 4 bases, with 12 bases left between them. The CDR3 nucleotides are TGCGCCAGCAGCTTCGCCGGGTCGAGCACCGGGGAGCTGTTTTTT. Translation: CASSFAGSSTGELFF.

This chain connects TRBV18 to TRBJ2-1; TRBD1 aligns across 10 bases. The CDR3 is 17 residues long. Germline CDR1 is KGHSH and CDR2 is LQKENI. Unmatched junction bases numbered 4, after V lost 2 bases and J lost 0 bases. The CDR3 spells CASSPGQGGSSYNEQFF. In DNA form, the CDR3 reads TGTGCCAGCTCACCAGGACAGGGGGGCAGCTCCTACAATGAGCAGTTCTTC.

The rearrangement uses TRBV5-4 and TRBJ2-7; TRBD2 aligns across 10 bases. V lost 4 bases to trimming and J lost 3 bases; unmatched junction nucleotides: 10. Germline V lookup: CDR1 SGHNT, CDR2 YYREEE (reference sequence). The CDR3 is 16 residues long. CDR3 DNA: TGTGCCAGCAGCCCCTCAGGGACTAGCGAAAACTACGAGCAGTACTTC. This sequence encodes CASSPSGTSENYEQYF.

The genes are TRBV5-1 and TRBJ2-2; 13 bases map to TRBD2. CDR3 length: 17 amino acids. V was pared by 5 bases and J by 0 bases, with 4 bases of the junction left unmatched. CDR1 and CDR2 from the germline V gene are SGHRS and YFSETQ. CDR3 in DNA: TGCGCCAGCAGTAGGACTAGCGGGGGCGCGAACACCGGGGAGCTGTTTTTT. This encodes CASSRTSGGANTGELFF.

This chain connects TRBV27 to TRBJ2-3, with TRBD2 identical over 13 bases. V was pared by 8 bases and J by 5 bases, with 7 bases of the junction left unmatched. The germline gives CDR1 MNHEY, CDR2 SMNVEV (reference sequence). The CDR3 totals 15 residues. CDR3 bases: TGTGCCAGCGGAACTAGCGGGGGGGCCGTAGATACGCAGTATTTT. Translating gives CASGTSGGAVDTQYF.

The V call is TRBV19, the J call TRBJ2-7; TRBD2 agrees at 8 bases. The CDR3 has 15 amino acids. CDR1 is LNHDA, CDR2 SQIVND, per germline (reference sequence). The junction had 6 bases not matched to a gene; V was cut back by 3 bases and J by 2 bases. The CDR3: CASSIQAGDTYEQYF. CDR3 DNA: TGTGCCAGTAGTATCCAAGCGGGGGACACCTACGAGCAGTACTTC.

The rearrangement links TRBV7-9 to TRBJ2-3, with 9 bases identical to TRBD1. Germline V CDR1 and CDR2: SEHNR, FQNEAQ (reference sequence). The CDR3 is 15 amino acids. V lost 5 bases, J lost 5 bases, and 8 bases stayed unmatched. The DNA of the CDR3 is TGTGCCAGCAGCCTGGGACAGGGAGTTGGAGATACGCAGTATTTT. It specifies CASSLGQGVGDTQYF.

CDR3 DNA sequence: TGTGCCAGCAGTGAAGGGACAGGGGTTTACACTGAAGCTTTCTTT. Protein sequence: CASSEGTGVYTEAFF. The chain joins TRBV28 to TRBJ1-1; TRBD1 matches 10 bases. V lost 5 bases to trimming and J lost 3 bases; unmatched junction nucleotides: 6. Germline V gene sequence: CDR1 MDHEN, CDR2 SYDVKM. The CDR3 totals 15 residues.

This clone has a handful of counts. The V and J genes are TRBV11-2 and TRBJ1-1, with a possible D match to TRBD1 (6 bases). Germline V CDR1 and CDR2: SGHAT, FQNNGV. The CDR3 is 15 amino acids. The V end lost 0 bases, the J end lost 10 bases, and 18 bases lay between the germline ends. The CDR3 DNA follows: TGTGCCAGCAGCTTAGATGAAATGGGGGCCCCCCGAGCTTTCTTT. It specifies CASSLDEMGAPRAFF. Filled out from reference TRBV11-2 and TRBJ1-1, the complete variable domain reads EAGVAQSPRYKIIEKRQSVAFWCNPISGHATLYWYQQILGQGPKLLIQFQNNGVVDDSQLPKDRFSAERLKGVDSTLKIQPAKLEDSAVYLCASSLDEMGAPRAFFGQGTRLTVV.

The V call is TRBV10-3, the J call TRBJ1-1; 10 bases line up with TRBD1. V shed 6 bases, J shed 10 bases, and the junction held 11 bases outside the gene matches. This CDR3 is built from 14 residues. Germline V gene lookup returns CDR1 ENHRY and CDR2 SYGVKD. The chain's CDR3 is CAISKGQGPNAAFF. The CDR3 DNA sequence: TGTGCCATCAGCAAGGGACAGGGGCCGAATGCAGCTTTCTTT.

This clone came up once. The V gene is TRBV25-1, the J gene TRBJ2-7; the match to TRBD2 covers 9 bases. The length of the CDR3 is 15 residues. Germline V gene lookup returns CDR1 MGHDK and CDR2 SYGVNS. After removal of 1 base from V and 2 bases from J, the junction contained 3 bases not matched to a gene. CDR3 protein: CASSELLAGTYEQYF. In nucleotides, the CDR3 is TGTGCCAGCAGTGAATTGCTAGCGGGAACCTACGAGCAGTACTTC.

This clone has just a few counts. The rearrangement joins TRBV5-1 to TRBJ1-2; no firm D call. The CDR3 is 13 amino acids. V was shortened by 5 bases and J by 8 bases, with 16 bases between the two germline ends. CDR1 and CDR2 from the germline V gene are SGHRS and YFSETQ. In nucleotides, the CDR3 is TGCGCCAGCAGTTCTTCTGAGGAGGGCGGCTACACCTTC. It yields the protein CASSSSEEGGYTF.

The V and J genes are TRBV5-1 and TRBJ2-1, with 12 bases that match TRBD2. The CDR3 spans 15 residues. Germline lookup yields CDR1 SGHRS and CDR2 YFSETQ. The J segment lost 9 bases and the V segment lost 2 bases, leaving 6 bases of the junction unmatched. This CDR3 reads CASSLSSGGEAEQFF. In nucleotides, the CDR3 is TGCGCCAGCAGCTTATCTAGCGGGGGGGAAGCTGAGCAGTTCTTC.

This clone was seen only a few times. This chain links TRBV6-5 with TRBJ2-7, with 11 positions matching TRBD1. V shed 4 bases, J shed 4 bases, and the junction held 6 bases outside the gene matches. Germline CDR1 MNHEY, CDR2 SVGAGI. This CDR3 comprises 15 residues. The CDR3 here is CASSSPGQGVYEQYF. CDR3 sequence (DNA): TGTGCCAGCAGTTCCCCGGGACAGGGGGTTTACGAGCAGTACTTC.